The 20 T cell receptor beta chains below come from one sample, sequenced in a study of T cell repertoires in cytomegalovirus infection. TCRdb reprocessed the reads with MiXCR, giving one entry per CDR3 protein. The repertoire includes about 310,000 distinct CDR3 sequences, 9.6% of them detected once, and approximately 2.4% sits in the top ten. The sample was PBMCs. The receptors derive from a human donor in good health (CMV status not recorded). Some clones in this sample may be carry-over from other donors' samples.

This clonotype was counted ten times or more. The chain combines TRBV5-1 with TRBJ2-2; D not certain. Germline lookup yields CDR1 SGHRS and CDR2 YFSETQ. The V end was cut by 3 bases, the J end by 2 bases, with 8 bases between. The CDR3 has 14 amino acids. The CDR3 protein is CASSSDGNTGELFF. CDR3 nucleotides: TGCGCCAGCAGCTCTGACGGAAACACCGGGGAGCTGTTTTTT.

This clonotype was seen a handful of times. The CDR3 DNA reads TGCAGTCCTCGGACAGGGAACTCCTACGAGCAGTACTTC. Amino acid sequence: CSPRTGNSYEQYF. The V call is TRBV20-1, the J call TRBJ2-7, with 8 bases identical to TRBD1. The V and J ends lost 8 bases and 0 bases, in that order; junction bases with no gene match: 6. The germline V gene has CDR1 DFQATT and CDR2 SNEGSKA (reference sequence). This CDR3 region has 13 residues.

The rearrangement uses TRBV9 and TRBJ2-7; D gene unclear. Germline V lookup: CDR1 SGDLS, CDR2 YYNGEE. Trimming pared 1 base from V and 5 bases from J, leaving 16 bases between. The CDR3 is 15 residues long. The CDR3 DNA follows: TGTGCCAGCAGCGTAAGTCCAAGGTCCCCCCACGAGCAGTACTTC. It encodes CASSVSPRSPHEQYF.

Many counts were recorded for this clonotype. The chain joins TRBV5-1 to TRBJ1-2; 10 bases fit TRBD1. Trimming removed 4 bases from V and 6 bases from J; junction bases left unmatched: 6. The CDR3 sequence is 14 residues long. CDR1 is SGHRS and CDR2 is YFSETQ in the germline V gene. The CDR3 nucleotides read TGCGCCAGCAGCAAAGCCGGGACAGGGGATGGCTACACCTTC. It encodes CASSKAGTGDGYTF.

This clonotype was recorded many times. The V gene is TRBV28, the J gene TRBJ2-1; 7 nucleotides align to TRBD2. Germline CDR1 and CDR2: MDHEN and SYDVKM. The CDR3 has 12 amino acids. V lost 5 bases and J lost 13; bases outside the gene matches: 8. The CDR3 DNA reads as TGTGCCAGCAGTAAAACTAGCGTGTCTCAGTTCTTC. Protein product: CASSKTSVSQFF.

This clonotype was picked up many times. The chain joins TRBV11-2 to TRBJ2-5, with D unclear. Germline CDR1 is SGHAT and CDR2 is FQNNGV. This CDR3 comprises 14 residues. V was pared by 4 bases and J by 1 base, with 10 bases between. DNA for the CDR3: TGTGCCAGCAGCTCCTTGTCAGGCCAAGAGACCCAGTACTTC. Translated, it gives CASSSLSGQETQYF.

A word on this clonotype: A much larger clone differs by one base, so this may be a read error. The chain is built from TRBV5-1 and TRBJ2-1; 9 bases align to TRBD2. Germline CDR1 and CDR2: SGHRS and YFSETQ. CDR3 length: 15 amino acids. For the CDR3, the DNA is TGCACCAGCAGCACGACTAGCGGCTCCTACAATGAGCAGTTCTTC. This encodes CTSSTTSGSYNEQFF.

This clonotype was recorded at least ten times. The J gene is TRBJ1-1, the V gene TRBV28; no definite D call. From germline, CDR1 is MDHEN and CDR2 SYDVKM. This CDR3 has 12 amino acids. V was trimmed by 2 bases and J by 9 bases, leaving 10 bases between them. The CDR3, as DNA: TGTGCCAGCAGTTTAAAGGGTAGGAAAGCTTTCTTT. Amino acid sequence: CASSLKGRKAFF.

There are many counts of this clonotype. J is TRBJ2-2 and V is TRBV28, with D unclear. The CDR3 totals 13 residues. V lost 5 bases, J lost 9 bases, and 13 bases lay in between. Germline V lookup: CDR1 MDHEN, CDR2 SYDVKM. CDR3 sequence (DNA): TGTGCCAGCAGTATGGGCCACCTTCGGGAGCTGTTTTTT. Its translation is CASSMGHLRELFF. Looking up the rest from reference TRBV28 and TRBJ2-2 gives the full variable domain: DVKVTQSSRYLVKRTGEKVFLECVQDMDHENMFWYRQDPGLGLRLIYFSYDVKMKEKGDIPEGYSVSREKKERFSLILESASTNQTSMYLCASSMGHLRELFFGEGSRLTVL.

Concerning this clonotype itself: It may be a read error: a sequence one base away is much more abundant. The chain joins TRBV4-3 to TRBJ1-1; weak D call: TRBD1 (5 bases). This CDR3 has 14 amino acids. CDR1 is LGHNA and CDR2 is YSLEER in the germline V gene. The germline V and J ends were trimmed by 0 bases and 1 base, with 6 bases remaining between them. The CDR3 spells CASSQDGGNTEAFF. CDR3 in DNA: TGCGCCAGCAGCCAAGATGGGGGGAACACTGAAGCTTTCTTT.

This clonotype was observed at least ten times. Its ends do not fully match the called genes, so a read error is possible. The chain has TRBV7-7 and TRBJ2-3, with a tentative D call TRBD1 (5 bases). Germline loops: CDR1 SSHAT, CDR2 FNYEAQ (reference sequence). The CDR3 totals 15 residues. This CDR3 reads CASSLAGPFTDTQYF. The CDR3 DNA is TGTGCTAGCAGCTTAGCAGGGCCCTTTACAGATACGCAGTATTTT.

This clonotype has a count of ten or more. The chain carries TRBV27 and TRBJ1-5; TRBD1 aligns across 7 bases. Germline loops: CDR1 MNHEY, CDR2 SMNVEV (reference sequence). The CDR3 contains 15 residues. V was pared by 6 bases and J by 9 bases, with 14 bases of the junction left unmatched. The CDR3 bases are TGTGCCAGCAGCCAACACCGGGACAGACAGGGGCCCCAGCATTTT. Protein sequence: CASSQHRDRQGPQHF.

This clonotype was recorded at least ten times. The chain uses TRBV5-5 and TRBJ1-1, with 7 bases matching TRBD1. The CDR3 runs 13 residues. Germline V gene lookup returns CDR1 SGHKS and CDR2 YYEKEE (reference sequence). J gave up 3 bases and V 4 bases, and 3 bases lay outside the gene matches. Written as DNA, the CDR3 is TGTGCCAGCAGCCCCGACAGGGACACTGAAGCTTTCTTT. Amino acid sequence: CASSPDRDTEAFF.

In its sample, this clonotype was seen many times. V gene TRBV11-1 combines with J gene TRBJ2-5; no clear D gene. The germline CDR1 and CDR2 sequences are SGHAT and FQDESV (reference sequence). The CDR3 has 11 amino acids. V lost 5 bases to trimming and J lost 5 bases, with 6 bases between them. CDR3 residues: CASSEAETQYF. The CDR3 DNA is TGTGCCAGCAGCGAGGCGGAGACCCAGTACTTC.

The V gene is TRBV29-1, the J gene TRBJ1-1; D is undetermined. Between the trimmed V and J ends, which lost 5 bases and 0 bases, there was a span of 10 bases. The CDR3 is 13 residues long. The germline V gene has CDR1 SQVTM and CDR2 ANQGSEA. In nucleotides, the CDR3 is TGCAGCGTTTTCCTCAAAATGAACACTGAAGCTTTCTTT. Its protein is CSVFLKMNTEAFF.

This clonotype was recorded a few times. This chain links TRBV5-1 with TRBJ2-2; D may be TRBD1 (5 bases). The CDR3 spans 15 residues. Looked up from germline, CDR1 is SGHRS and CDR2 is YFSETQ. V was clipped by 4 bases and J by 1 base, with 11 bases between them. The CDR3 bases are TGCGCCAGCAGCCCCGACAGAGGGAACACCGGGGAGCTGTTTTTT. Encoded protein: CASSPDRGNTGELFF.

This clonotype was seen at least ten times. The chain joins TRBV11-2 to TRBJ1-2; 7 nucleotides match TRBD1. The germline V gene encodes CDR1 SGHAT and CDR2 FQNNGV. This CDR3 is built from 14 residues. With V trimmed by 2 bases and J by 6 bases, 6 bases remained unmatched. In DNA form, the CDR3 reads TGTGCCAGCAGCTTACGCCAGGGGGTTAATGGCTACACCTTC. Translation: CASSLRQGVNGYTF.

This clonotype was recorded many times. The CDR3 region is CASSPGTGGNQPQHF. CDR3 DNA: TGTGCCAGCAGCCCCGGGACAGGGGGAAATCAGCCCCAGCATTTT. The chain has TRBV6-1 and TRBJ1-5, with TRBD1 matching over 11 bases. The CDR3 has 15 amino acids. Per the germline V gene, CDR1 is MNHNS and CDR2 is SASEGT. With V trimmed by 6 bases and J by 4 bases, 5 bases remained unmatched.

The chain combines TRBV20-1 with TRBJ2-4; the match to TRBD1 covers 11 bases. V lost 0 bases to trimming and J lost 7 bases; unmatched junction nucleotides: 5. Germline CDR1 DFQATT, CDR2 SNEGSKA (reference sequence). The CDR3 sequence is 15 residues long. The CDR3 sequence: CSAREPGQGGNIQYF. The CDR3 bases are TGCAGTGCTAGAGAGCCGGGACAGGGGGGGAACATTCAGTACTTC.

This clonotype came up many times. J is TRBJ2-1 and V is TRBV19, with D maybe TRBD2 (5 bases). The CDR3 has 15 amino acids. V was trimmed by 11 bases and J by 2 bases, leaving 19 bases between them. Germline V gene sequence: CDR1 LNHDA, CDR2 SQIVND (reference sequence). CDR3 region: CAGKDSPDPYNEQFF. Written as DNA, the CDR3 is TGTGCCGGGAAGGACTCACCCGACCCCTACAATGAGCAGTTCTTC.